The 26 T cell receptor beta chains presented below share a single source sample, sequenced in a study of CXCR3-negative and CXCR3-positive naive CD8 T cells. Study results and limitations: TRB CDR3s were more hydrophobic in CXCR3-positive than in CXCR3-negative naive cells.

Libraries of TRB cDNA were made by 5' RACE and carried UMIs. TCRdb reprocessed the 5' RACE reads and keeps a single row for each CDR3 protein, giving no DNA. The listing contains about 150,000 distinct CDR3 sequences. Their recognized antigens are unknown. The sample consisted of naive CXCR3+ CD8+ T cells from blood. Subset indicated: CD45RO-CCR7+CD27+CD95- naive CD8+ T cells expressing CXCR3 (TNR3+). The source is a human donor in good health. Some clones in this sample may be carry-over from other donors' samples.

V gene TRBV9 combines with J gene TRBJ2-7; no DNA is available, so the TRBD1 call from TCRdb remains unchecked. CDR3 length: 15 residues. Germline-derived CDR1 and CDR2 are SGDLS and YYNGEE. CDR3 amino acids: CASSVVGTGFYEQYF.

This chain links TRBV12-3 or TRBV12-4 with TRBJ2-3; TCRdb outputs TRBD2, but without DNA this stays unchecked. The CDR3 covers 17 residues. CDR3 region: CASSLGTSGGATDTQYF.

The CDR3 region is CASSYRGGQGSDIQYF. The chain links TRBV6-6 to TRBJ2-4; TCRdb's assignment of TRBD1 cannot be checked, as there is no DNA. The CDR3 covers 16 residues. Germline V gene lookup returns CDR1 MNHNY and CDR2 SVGAGI (reference sequence).

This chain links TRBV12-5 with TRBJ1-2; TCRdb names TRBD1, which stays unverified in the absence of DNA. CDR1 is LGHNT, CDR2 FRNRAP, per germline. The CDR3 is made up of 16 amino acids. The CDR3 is CASGVDSLMANYGYTF.

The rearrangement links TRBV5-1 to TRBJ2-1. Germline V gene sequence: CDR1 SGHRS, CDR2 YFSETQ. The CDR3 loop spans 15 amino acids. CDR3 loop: CASSLEDSSYNEQFF.

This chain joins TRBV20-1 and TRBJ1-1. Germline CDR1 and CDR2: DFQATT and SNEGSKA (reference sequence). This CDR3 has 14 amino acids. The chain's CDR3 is CSVRNPGYSPEAFF.

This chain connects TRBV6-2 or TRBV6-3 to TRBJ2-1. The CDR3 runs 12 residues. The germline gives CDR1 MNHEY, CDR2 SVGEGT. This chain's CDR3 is CASSLLVDEQFF.

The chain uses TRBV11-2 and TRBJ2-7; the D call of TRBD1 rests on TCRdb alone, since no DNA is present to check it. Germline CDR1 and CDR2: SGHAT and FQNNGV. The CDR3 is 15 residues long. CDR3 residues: CASSSGQGPTYEQYF.

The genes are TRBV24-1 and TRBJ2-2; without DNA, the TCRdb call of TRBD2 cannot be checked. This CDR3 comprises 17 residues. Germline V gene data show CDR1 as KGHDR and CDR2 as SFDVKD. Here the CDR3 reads CATSDPGSGRESGELFF.

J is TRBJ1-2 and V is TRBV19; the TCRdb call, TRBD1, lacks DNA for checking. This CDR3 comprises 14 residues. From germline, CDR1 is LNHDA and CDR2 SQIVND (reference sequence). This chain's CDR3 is CASSDPDTLYGYTF. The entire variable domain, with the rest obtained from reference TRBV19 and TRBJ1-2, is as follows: DGGITQSPKYLFRKEGQNVTLSCEQNLNHDAMYWYRQDPGQGLRLIYYSQIVNDFQKGDIAEGYSVSREKKESFPLTVTSAQKNPTAFYLCASSDPDTLYGYTFGSGTRLTVV.

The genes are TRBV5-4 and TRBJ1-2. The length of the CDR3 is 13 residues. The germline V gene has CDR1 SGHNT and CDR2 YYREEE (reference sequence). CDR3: CASSLDSDYGYTF.

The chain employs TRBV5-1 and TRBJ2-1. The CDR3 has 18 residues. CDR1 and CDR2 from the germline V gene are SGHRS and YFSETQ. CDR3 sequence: CASSLESVGGATYNEQFF.

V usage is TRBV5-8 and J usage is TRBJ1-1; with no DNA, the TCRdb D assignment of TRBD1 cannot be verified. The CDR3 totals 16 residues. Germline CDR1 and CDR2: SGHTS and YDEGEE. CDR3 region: CASSLRQGAPNTEAFF.

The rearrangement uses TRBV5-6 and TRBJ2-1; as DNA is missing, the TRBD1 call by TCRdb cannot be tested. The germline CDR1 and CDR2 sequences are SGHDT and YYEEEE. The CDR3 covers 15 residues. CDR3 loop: CASSPNRGLYNEQFF. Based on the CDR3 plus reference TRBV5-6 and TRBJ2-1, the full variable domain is DAGVTQSPTHLIKTRGQQVTLRCSPKSGHDTVSWYQQALGQGPQFIFQYYEEEERQRGNFPDRFSGHQFPNYSSELNVNALLLGDSALYLCASSPNRGLYNEQFFGPGTRLTVL.

The CDR3 sequence is CSAIGGPMAFF. J is TRBJ1-1 and V is TRBV29-1. This CDR3 contains 11 residues. Germline-derived CDR1 and CDR2 are SQVTM and ANQGSEA.

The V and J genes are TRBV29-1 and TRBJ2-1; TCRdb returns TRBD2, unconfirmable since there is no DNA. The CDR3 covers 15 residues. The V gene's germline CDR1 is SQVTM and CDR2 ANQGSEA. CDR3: CSGVDPRTAYNEQFF.

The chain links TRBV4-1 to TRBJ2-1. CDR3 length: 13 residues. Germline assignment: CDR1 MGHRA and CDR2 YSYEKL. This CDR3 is CASSQVWNPVKFF.

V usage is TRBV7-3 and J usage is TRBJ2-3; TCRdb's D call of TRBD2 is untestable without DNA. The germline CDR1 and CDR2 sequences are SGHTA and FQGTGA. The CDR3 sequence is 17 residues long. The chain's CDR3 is CASSLTSLSGGADTQYF.

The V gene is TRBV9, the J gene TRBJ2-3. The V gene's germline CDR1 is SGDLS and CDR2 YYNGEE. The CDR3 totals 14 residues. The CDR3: CASSVATSADTQYF. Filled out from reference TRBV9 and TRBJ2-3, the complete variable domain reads DSGVTQTPKHLITATGQRVTLRCSPRSGDLSVYWYQQSLDQGLQFLIQYYNGEERAKGNILERFSAQQFPDLHSELNLSSLELGDSALYFCASSVATSADTQYFGPGTRLTVL.

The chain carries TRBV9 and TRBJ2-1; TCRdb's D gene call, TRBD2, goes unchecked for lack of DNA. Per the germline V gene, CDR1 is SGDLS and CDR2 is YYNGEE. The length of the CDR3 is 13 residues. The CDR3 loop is CASSRAGDNEQFF.

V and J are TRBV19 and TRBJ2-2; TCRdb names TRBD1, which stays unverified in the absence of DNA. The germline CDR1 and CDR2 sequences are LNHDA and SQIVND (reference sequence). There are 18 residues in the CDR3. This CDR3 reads CASNPLGTGLNIPGELFF.

The CDR3 protein is CASSPRVAGGPYEEYF. This chain links TRBV11-3 with TRBJ2-7; the TCRdb call, TRBD2, lacks DNA for checking. The CDR3 is 16 residues long. The germline gives CDR1 SGHNT, CDR2 YENEEA.

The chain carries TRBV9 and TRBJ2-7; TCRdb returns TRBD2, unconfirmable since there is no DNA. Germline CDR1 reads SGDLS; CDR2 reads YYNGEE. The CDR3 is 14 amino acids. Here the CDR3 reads CASGLVDLSYEQYF.

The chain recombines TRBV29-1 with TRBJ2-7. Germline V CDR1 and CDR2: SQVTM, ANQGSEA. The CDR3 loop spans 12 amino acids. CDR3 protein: CSVEDTSYEQYF.

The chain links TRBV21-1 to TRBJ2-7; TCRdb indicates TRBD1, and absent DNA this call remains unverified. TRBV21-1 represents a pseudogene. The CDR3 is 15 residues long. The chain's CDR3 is CASSKGRTGCHEQYF.

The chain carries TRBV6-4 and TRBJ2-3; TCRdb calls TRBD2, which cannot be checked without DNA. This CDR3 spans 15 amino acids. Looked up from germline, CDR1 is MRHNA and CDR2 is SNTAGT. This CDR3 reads CASSRDGVAADTQYF.